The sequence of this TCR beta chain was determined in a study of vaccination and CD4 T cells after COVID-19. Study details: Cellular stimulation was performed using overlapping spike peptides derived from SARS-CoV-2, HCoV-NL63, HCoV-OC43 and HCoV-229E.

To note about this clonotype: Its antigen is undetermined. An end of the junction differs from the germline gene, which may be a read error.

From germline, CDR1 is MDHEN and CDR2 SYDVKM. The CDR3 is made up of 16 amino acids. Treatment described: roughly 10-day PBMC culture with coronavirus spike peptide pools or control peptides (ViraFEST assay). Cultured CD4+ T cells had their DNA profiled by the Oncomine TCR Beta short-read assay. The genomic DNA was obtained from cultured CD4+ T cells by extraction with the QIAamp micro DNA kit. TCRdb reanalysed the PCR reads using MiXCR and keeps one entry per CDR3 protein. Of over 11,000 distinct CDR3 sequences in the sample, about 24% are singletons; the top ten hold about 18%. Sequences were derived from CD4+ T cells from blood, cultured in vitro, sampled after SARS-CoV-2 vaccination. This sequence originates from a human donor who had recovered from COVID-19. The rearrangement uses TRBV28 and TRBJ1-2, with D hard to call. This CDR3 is CASSLLVQEANYSYTF. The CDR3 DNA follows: TGTGCCAGCAGTTTATTGGTGCAGGAAGCTAACTATAGCTACACCTTC.